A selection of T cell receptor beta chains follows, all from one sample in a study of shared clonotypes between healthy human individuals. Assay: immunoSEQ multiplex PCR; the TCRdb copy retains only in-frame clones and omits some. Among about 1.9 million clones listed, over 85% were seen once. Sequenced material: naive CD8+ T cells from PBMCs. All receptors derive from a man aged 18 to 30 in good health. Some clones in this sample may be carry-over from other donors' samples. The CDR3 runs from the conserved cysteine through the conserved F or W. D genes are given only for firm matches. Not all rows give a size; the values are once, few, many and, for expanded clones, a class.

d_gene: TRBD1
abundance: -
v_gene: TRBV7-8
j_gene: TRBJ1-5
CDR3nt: TGTGCCAGCAGCTTAGCGCCGAACAGGGGTTATGAGCCCCAGCATTTT
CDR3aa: CASSLAPNRGYEPQHF

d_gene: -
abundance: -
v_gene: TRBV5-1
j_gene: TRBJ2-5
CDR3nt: TGCGCCAGCAGCTTGGGCTACCAAGCCCAAGAGACCCAGTACTTC
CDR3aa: CASSLGYQAQETQYF

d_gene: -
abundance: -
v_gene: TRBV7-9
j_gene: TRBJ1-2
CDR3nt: TGTGCCAGCAGCCCCTCCGGGGGAATAGACGGCTACACCTTC
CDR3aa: CASSPSGGIDGYTF

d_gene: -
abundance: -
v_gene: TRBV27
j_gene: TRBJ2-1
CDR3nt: TGTGCCAGCAGAGGGGGGGCAGGGTTTAGCTCCTACAATGAGCAGTTCTTC
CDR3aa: CASRGGAGFSSYNEQFF

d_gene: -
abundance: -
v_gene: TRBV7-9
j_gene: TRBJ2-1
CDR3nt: TGTGCCAGCAAGGAGGGAGGAGGGTCCTACAATGAGCAGTTCTTC
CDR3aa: CASKEGGGSYNEQFF

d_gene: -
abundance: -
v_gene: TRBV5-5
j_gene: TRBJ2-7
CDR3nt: TGTGCCAGCAGCTCAGGCGAGACAGGGACTCCATTCACCTACGAGCAGTACTTC
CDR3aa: CASSSGETGTPFTYEQYF

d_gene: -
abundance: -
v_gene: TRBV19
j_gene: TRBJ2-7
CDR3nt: TGTGCCAGTAGTCCCCAAGGGACGGAGCTGTACGAGCAGTACTTC
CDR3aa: CASSPQGTELYEQYF

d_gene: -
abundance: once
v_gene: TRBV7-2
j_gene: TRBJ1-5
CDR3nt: TGTGCCAGCAGCTCCGGGGGGGAAAATCAGCCCCAGCATTTT
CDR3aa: CASSSGGENQPQHF

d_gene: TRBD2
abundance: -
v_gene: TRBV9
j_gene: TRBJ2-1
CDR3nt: TGTGCCAGCAGGGGGACTAGCGACGGTGAGCAGTTCTTC
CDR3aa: CASRGTSDGEQFF

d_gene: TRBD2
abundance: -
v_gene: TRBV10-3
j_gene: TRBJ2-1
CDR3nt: TGTGCCATCAGTGGATCTAGCGGGAGGGGAAATGAGCAGTTCTTC
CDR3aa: CAISGSSGRGNEQFF

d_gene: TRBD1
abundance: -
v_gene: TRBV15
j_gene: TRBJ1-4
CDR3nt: TGTGCCACCAGCAGAGAGGGGACAGTGAATGAAAAACTGTTTTTT
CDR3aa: CATSREGTVNEKLFF

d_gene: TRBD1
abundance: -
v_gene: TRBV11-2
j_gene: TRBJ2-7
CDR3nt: TGTGCCAGCAGCCGGGACAGTACCGAGCAGTACTTC
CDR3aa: CASSRDSTEQYF

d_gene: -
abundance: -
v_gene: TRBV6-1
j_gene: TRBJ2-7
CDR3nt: TGTGCCAGCAGTGGCATTCCTCAGGGGTTCCTACGTAAGGAGCAGTACTTC
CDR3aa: CASSGIPQGFLRKEQYF

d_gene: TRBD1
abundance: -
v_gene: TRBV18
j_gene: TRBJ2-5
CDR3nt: TGTGCCAGCTCTTCCGGACAGGGCCACCAAGAGACCCAGTACTTC
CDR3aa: CASSSGQGHQETQYF

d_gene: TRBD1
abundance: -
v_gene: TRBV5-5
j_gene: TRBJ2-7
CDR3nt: TGTGCCAGCAGCCTAACAGGGGGGAACGAGCAGTACTTC
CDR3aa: CASSLTGGNEQYF

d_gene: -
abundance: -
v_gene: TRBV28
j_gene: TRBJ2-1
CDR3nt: TGTGCCAGCAGCTTGTATGAGCAGTTCTTC
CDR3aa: CASSLYEQFF

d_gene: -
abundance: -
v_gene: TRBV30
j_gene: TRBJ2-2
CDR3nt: TGTGCCTGGATTTCCCTACACGAGCAGAGAAACACCGGGGAGCTGTTTTTT
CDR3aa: CAWISLHEQRNTGELFF

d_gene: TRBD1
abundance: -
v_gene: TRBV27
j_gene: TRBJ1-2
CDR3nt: TGTGCCAGCAGTACCCGACAGGGAAGTGCCTATGGCTACACCTTC
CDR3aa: CASSTRQGSAYGYTF

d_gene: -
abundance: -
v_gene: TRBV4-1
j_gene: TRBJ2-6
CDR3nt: TGCGCCAGCAGCCCTGAATTCAACGTCCTGACTTTC
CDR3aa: CASSPEFNVLTF

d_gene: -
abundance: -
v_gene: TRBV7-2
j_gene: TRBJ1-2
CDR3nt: TGTGCCAGCAGCCTAAGGGGGAATGGCTACACCTTC
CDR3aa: CASSLRGNGYTF

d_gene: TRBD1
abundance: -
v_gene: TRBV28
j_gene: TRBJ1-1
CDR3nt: TGTGCCAGCAGTTACGGACAGGGGAACACTGAAGCTTTCTTT
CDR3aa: CASSYGQGNTEAFF

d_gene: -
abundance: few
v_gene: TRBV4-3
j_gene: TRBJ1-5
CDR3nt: TGCGTCGGGCGATGGCAGCCCCAGCATTTT
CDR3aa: CVGRWQPQHF

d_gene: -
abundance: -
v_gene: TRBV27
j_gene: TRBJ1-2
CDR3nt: TGTGCCAGCAGTTTAAATGGCCCCCGTGGCTATGGCTACACCTTC
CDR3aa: CASSLNGPRGYGYTF

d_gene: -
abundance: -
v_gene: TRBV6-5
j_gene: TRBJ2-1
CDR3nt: TGTGCCAGCAGTTACGGGCTCCCGAGGGGTGAGCAGTTCTTC
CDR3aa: CASSYGLPRGEQFF

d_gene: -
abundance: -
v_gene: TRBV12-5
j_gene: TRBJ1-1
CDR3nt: TGTGCTAGTGCCCGGAGAGGGGACACTGAAGCTTTCTTT
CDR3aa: CASARRGDTEAFF